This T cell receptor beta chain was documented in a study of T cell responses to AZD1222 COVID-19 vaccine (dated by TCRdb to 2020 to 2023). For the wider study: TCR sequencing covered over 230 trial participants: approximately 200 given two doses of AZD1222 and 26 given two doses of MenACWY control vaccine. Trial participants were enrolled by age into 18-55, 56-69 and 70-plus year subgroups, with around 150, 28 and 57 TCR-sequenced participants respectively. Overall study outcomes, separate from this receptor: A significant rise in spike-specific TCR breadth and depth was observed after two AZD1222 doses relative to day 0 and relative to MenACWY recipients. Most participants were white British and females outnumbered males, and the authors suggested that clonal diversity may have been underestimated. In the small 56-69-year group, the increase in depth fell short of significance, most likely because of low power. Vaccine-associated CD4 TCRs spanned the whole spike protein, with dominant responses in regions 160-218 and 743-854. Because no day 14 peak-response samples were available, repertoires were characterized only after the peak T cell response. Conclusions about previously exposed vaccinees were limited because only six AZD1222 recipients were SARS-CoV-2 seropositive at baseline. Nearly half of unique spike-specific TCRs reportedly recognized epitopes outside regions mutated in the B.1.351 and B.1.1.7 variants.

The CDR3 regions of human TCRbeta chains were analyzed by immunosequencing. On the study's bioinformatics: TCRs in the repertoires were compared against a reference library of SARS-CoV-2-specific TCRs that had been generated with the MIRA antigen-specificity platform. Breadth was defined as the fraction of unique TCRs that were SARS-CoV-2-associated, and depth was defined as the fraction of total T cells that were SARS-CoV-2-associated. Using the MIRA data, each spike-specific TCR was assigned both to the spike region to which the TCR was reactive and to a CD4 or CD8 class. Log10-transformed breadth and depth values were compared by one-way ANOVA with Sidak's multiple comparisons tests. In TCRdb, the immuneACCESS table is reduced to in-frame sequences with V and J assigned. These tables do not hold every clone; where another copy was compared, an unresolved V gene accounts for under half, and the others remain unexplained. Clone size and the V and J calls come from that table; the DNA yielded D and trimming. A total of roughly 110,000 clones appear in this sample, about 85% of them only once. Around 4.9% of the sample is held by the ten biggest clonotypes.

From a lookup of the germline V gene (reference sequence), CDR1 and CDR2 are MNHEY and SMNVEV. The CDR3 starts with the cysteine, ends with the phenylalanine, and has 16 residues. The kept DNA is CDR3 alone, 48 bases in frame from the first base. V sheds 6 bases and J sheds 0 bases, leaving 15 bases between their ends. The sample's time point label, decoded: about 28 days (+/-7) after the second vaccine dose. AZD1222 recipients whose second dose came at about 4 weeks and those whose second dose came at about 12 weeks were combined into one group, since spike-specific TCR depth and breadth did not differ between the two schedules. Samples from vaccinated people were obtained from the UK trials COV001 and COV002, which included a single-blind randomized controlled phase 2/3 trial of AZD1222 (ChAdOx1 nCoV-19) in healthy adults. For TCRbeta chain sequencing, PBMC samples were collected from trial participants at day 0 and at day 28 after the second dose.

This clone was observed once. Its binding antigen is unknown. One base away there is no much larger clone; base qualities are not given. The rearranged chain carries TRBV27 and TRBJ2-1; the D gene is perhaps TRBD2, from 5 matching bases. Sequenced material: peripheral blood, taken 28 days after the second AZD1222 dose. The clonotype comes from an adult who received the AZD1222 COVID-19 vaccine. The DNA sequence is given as TGTGCCAGCAGGTCCGGAGCGGTCCTCTCCTACAATGAGCAGTTCTTC. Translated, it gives CASRSGAVLSYNEQFF.